The rows below give T cell receptor beta chains drawn from one sample of a study of Graves' ophthalmopathy and Graves' hyperthyroidism. TCRdb fed the multiplex PCR reads into MiXCR, producing one record per CDR3 protein. The data contain about 480,000 distinct CDR3 sequences, 13% to 15% of them singletons. The sequencing input was blood. The receptor set was obtained from a woman under 40 with Graves' ophthalmopathy. Each CDR3 is given without its conserved first and last residue.

j_call cdr3_length v_call cdr3_aa
TRBJ1-5 12 TRBV6-1 ASTRSHNNQPQH
TRBJ2-7 13 TRBV2 ASRGAGTGIYEQY
TRBJ2-5 12 TRBV6-1 ASRGLGRQETQY
TRBJ1-1 12 TRBV6-5 ASSYRRLNTEAF
TRBJ2-2 12 TRBV6-1 ASRGNSNTGELF
TRBJ2-7 14 TRBV2 ASRDPTFTGAEEQY
TRBJ2-7 12 TRBV15 ATSRDWTTYEQY
TRBJ1-5 15 TRBV24-1 ATSDLYRDRLNQPQH
TRBJ1-1 11 TRBV18 ASSPPRREEAF
TRBJ2-4 14 TRBV7-8 ASSLVADLAKNIQY
TRBJ1-1 11 TRBV20-1 SARGRAPTEAF
TRBJ2-2 9 TRBV11-2 ASSQTGELF
TRBJ1-1 10 TRBV6-5 ASSFITSEAF
TRBJ2-7 12 TRBV5-1 ASSRDGDSYEQY
TRBJ2-7 13 TRBV7-8 ASSLGVLFTYEQY
TRBJ2-5 11 TRBV27 ASSLSIGETQY
TRBJ2-7 12 TRBV6-2/TRBV6-3 ASSTSGVPYEQY
TRBJ2-7 13 TRBV13 ASLGRREPPYEQY
TRBJ2-7 11 TRBV7-9 ASSRTGENEQY
TRBJ1-1 14 TRBV2 ASSEASARLRTEAF
TRBJ1-1 14 TRBV6-1 ASSKNRDRKNTEAF
TRBJ2-5 13 TRBV11-2 ASSQDPGFGKTQY
TRBJ2-7 12 TRBV6-1 ASSEGDPSYEQY
TRBJ1-5 13 TRBV28 ASSPYRWSNQPQH
TRBJ1-5 15 TRBV6-2/TRBV6-3 ASSYFPRNDSNQPQH
TRBJ1-2 11 TRBV29-1 SVVEGTNYGYT
TRBJ1-5 10 TRBV12-5 ASGSPNQPQH
TRBJ1-2 12 TRBV11-2 ASSLAGDRGGYT
TRBJ2-5 14 TRBV6-1 ASSEFTGSSQETQY
TRBJ2-7 10 TRBV29-1 SVGDRGHEQY
TRBJ1-1 15 TRBV20-1 SASSPPGQGMNTEAF
TRBJ1-1 12 TRBV5-6 ASSYKGKNTEAF
TRBJ2-7 12 TRBV4-2 ASSQEAVTYEQY
TRBJ2-2 12 TRBV10-3 AISDGTSTGELF
TRBJ1-1 12 TRBV12-3/TRBV12-4 ASSLGIAGTEAF
TRBJ2-7 13 TRBV4-1 ASSQVTGTSYEQY
TRBJ2-5 12 TRBV6-2/TRBV6-3 ASSFRLVQETQY
TRBJ1-2 12 TRBV27 ASSFKLTNYGYT
TRBJ2-5 15 TRBV24-1 ATSDPQPAGVQETQY
TRBJ1-5 14 TRBV28 ASSQTGGSGNQPQH
TRBJ2-5 12 TRBV6-1 ASSDLVGSETQY
TRBJ2-4 12 TRBV28 ASSSTWTGNIQY